This T cell receptor beta chain was recorded in a study of T cells after yellow fever vaccination. Germline V gene sequence: CDR1 SGHTA, CDR2 FQGNSA. Trimming took 4 bases from V and 4 from J, leaving 8 bases between them. There are 12 residues in the CDR3. Via MiXCR, TCRdb re-called the 5' RACE reads, giving one row per CDR3 protein. The sample yields hundreds of thousands of distinct CDR3 sequences, roughly 13% seen once. This clonotype was found a few times. The chain links TRBV7-2 to TRBJ2-7; no firm D call. The input for sequencing was PBMCs, taken on the day of the yellow fever booster vaccination. This clonotype was obtained from a man aged 25-45 years who received the YFV17D yellow fever vaccine. The CDR3 bases are TGTGCCAGCAGCTGGGCTTGGTACGAGCAGTACTTC. This sequence encodes CASSWAWYEQYF.